These 9 T cell receptor beta chains came from one sample sequenced in a study of cytomegalovirus exposure and HLA in healthy donors. Researchers ran the PCR with 60 Vbeta and 13 Jbeta primers. Measured with immunoSEQ multiplex PCR; TCRdb has only the in-frame clones, and not every one. This table holds over 150,000 clones, roughly three quarters found once. The sequencing sample was made of PBMCs. The source is a male donor in good health and CMV-seronegative.

The chain uses TRBV28 and TRBJ1-5, with a weak D call TRBD1 (5 bases). The CDR3 runs 14 residues. CDR1 MDHEN and CDR2 SYDVKM come from the germline V gene. Trimming left V 10 bases short and J 4 bases short, with 17 bases between. CDR3 amino acids: CATREGGENQPQHF. CDR3 bases: TGTGCCACGAGAGAAGGAGGGGAGAATCAGCCCCAGCATTTT.

This chain connects TRBV20-1 to TRBJ2-7; D is perhaps TRBD2 (6 bases). Trimming cost V 6 bases and J 4 bases, with 10 bases left between them. CDR3 size: 11 residues. Germline CDR1 and CDR2: DFQATT and SNEGSKA (reference sequence). In DNA, the CDR3 is TGCAGTGCGCCGACTAGGTACGAGCAGTACTTC. Amino acids: CSAPTRYEQYF.

The rearrangement joins TRBV28 to TRBJ1-5; D gene uncertain. The CDR3 is 14 residues long. Germline CDR1 MDHEN, CDR2 SYDVKM. The V end was cut by 3 bases, the J end by 2 bases, with 8 bases between. The CDR3 region has the DNA TGTGCCAGCAGTTTTATGGCGGGCAATCAGCCCCAGCATTTT. It is translated as CASSFMAGNQPQHF.

CDR3 sequence: CAYQRGGGMKYF. CDR3 nucleotides: TGTGCCTACCAACGAGGGGGGGGTATGAAGTACTTC. J is TRBJ2-7 and V is TRBV30, with TRBD2 as a possible D gene (7 bases). The CDR3 sequence is 12 residues long. Germline V gives CDR1 GTSNPN, CDR2 SVGIG (reference sequence). The germline V and J ends were trimmed by 7 bases and 11 bases, with 21 bases remaining between them. Drawing the rest from reference TRBV30 and TRBJ2-7, the complete variable domain is SQTIHQWPATLVQPVGSPLSLECTVEGTSNPNLYWYRQAAGRGLQLLFYSVGIGQISSEVPQNLSASRPQDRQFILSSKKLLLSDSGFYLCAYQRGGGMKYFGPGTRLTVT.

This clone was counted between two and nine times. The genes are TRBV11-2 and TRBJ1-5; D gene ambiguous. Germline CDR1 SGHAT, CDR2 FQNNGV. The CDR3 runs 14 residues. Between the trimmed V and J ends, which lost 1 base and 10 bases, there was a span of 14 bases. CDR3 amino acids: CASSLGAGPIPQHF. The CDR3 DNA reads as TGTGCCAGCAGCTTAGGGGCAGGTCCGATACCCCAGCATTTT.

A word on this clone: Other DNA sequences from this sample encode an identical CDR3 as well. The chain carries TRBV7-6 and TRBJ2-6; D is ambiguous. CDR3 length equals 15 residues. Germline CDR1 SGHVS, CDR2 FNYEAQ. Trimming stripped 0 bases from V and 0 bases from J, with 3 bases between. CDR3 bases: TGTGCCAGCAGCTTAGCTAGCTCTGGGGCCAACGTCCTGACTTTC. Amino acid sequence: CASSLASSGANVLTF.

The J gene is TRBJ1-1, the V gene TRBV6-5; a possible D gene is TRBD1 (6 bases). V lost 8 bases, J lost 4 bases, and 11 bases lay in between. CDR3 size: 12 residues. The V gene's germline CDR1 is MNHEY and CDR2 SVGAGI. CDR3 in amino acids: CASGQGSTEAFF. The CDR3 nucleotides are TGTGCCAGCGGGCAGGGGAGCACTGAAGCTTTCTTT.

The V and J genes are TRBV2 and TRBJ1-5; a weak D match, TRBD1 (5 bases). Germline CDR1 SNHLY, CDR2 FYNNEI. This CDR3 has 14 residues. V was shortened by 5 bases and J by 0 bases, with 8 bases between the two germline ends. The CDR3 DNA reads TGTGCCAGCAGTAAGACAGCTAGCAATCAGCCCCAGCATTTT. It yields the protein CASSKTASNQPQHF. The full variable domain, completed using reference TRBV2 and TRBJ1-5, is EPEVTQTPSHQVTQMGQEVILRCVPISNHLYFYWYRQILGQKVEFLVSFYNNEISEKSEIFDDQFSVERPDGSNFTLKIRSTKLEDSAMYFCASSKTASNQPQHFGDGTRLSIL.

The V and J genes are TRBV15 and TRBJ1-5, with 8 bases matching TRBD1. Germline V gene data show CDR1 as LNHNV and CDR2 as YYDKDF (reference sequence). CDR3 length: 15 amino acids. Losses at the gene ends were 2 bases for V and 11 bases for J; bases not matched to a gene: 11. CDR3 sequence reads: CATSRSIGQGSAQHF. The CDR3 DNA reads as TGTGCCACCAGCAGATCGATCGGACAGGGATCAGCCCAGCATTTT.